This TCR beta chain was found in a study of early T cells in non-severe SARS-CoV-2 infection. Whole-study context: With bulk RNA from unsorted whole blood as input, sequencing yielded unpaired chains.

This clonotype was seen only once. This CDR3 is built from 14 residues. CDR1 and CDR2 from the germline V gene are DFQATT and SNEGSKA (reference sequence). V was shortened by 3 bases and J by 3 bases, with 15 bases between the two germline ends. Unique molecular identifiers were affixed to single, distinct cDNA molecules. TCRdb used MiXCR to reprocess the 5' RACE reads, holding one entry per CDR3 protein. The table has some 77,000 distinct CDR3 sequences, roughly 9.4% seen once. The V gene is TRBV20-1, the J gene TRBJ2-7, with a tentative D call TRBD1 (8 bases). The sequence was obtained from an adult who was a healthcare worker with PCR-confirmed SARS-CoV-2 infection or an uninfected control (not recorded which). The sequencing sample was made of whole blood. The CDR3 loop reads CSARRRGTGYEQYF. In DNA form, the CDR3 reads TGCAGTGCTAGGCGGCGGGGGACAGGCTACGAGCAGTACTTC.